The TCR beta chain described here comes from a study of T cell responses to AZD1222 COVID-19 vaccine. Assay used: immunoSEQ multiplex PCR; TCRdb lists only in-frame clones, some missing. The profile shows more than 100,000 clones, just over 90% of them singletons. Samples with a second dose at about 4 or about 12 weeks were pooled together. A note on this clone: Its antigen is undetermined.

Trimming took 4 bases from V and 4 from J, leaving 7 bases between them. From germline, CDR1 is MNHEY and CDR2 SVGEGT. CDR3 length: 12 residues. General study findings and limits: Baseline testing showed seropositivity in only a handful of AZD1222 recipients. Mapped onto spike, vaccine-associated CD4 TCRs spanned it and were dominant at 160-218 and 743-854. The donor cohort was predominantly white British with a female majority, and clonal diversity may have been underestimated.

This clonotype was obtained from an adult who received the AZD1222 COVID-19 vaccine. The material was peripheral blood, obtained 28 days after the second AZD1222 dose. This chain links TRBV6-2 or TRBV6-3 with TRBJ1-1; D call uncertain. In DNA, the CDR3 is TGTGCCAGCAGTTTTGGGGTCACTGAAGCTTTCTTT. Its protein product is CASSFGVTEAFF.